The rows below give T cell receptor beta chains drawn from one sample of a study of glioma-infiltrating T cells. MiXCR, run by TCRdb on the multiplex PCR reads, gives a single entry per CDR3 protein. Found here are approximately 45,000 distinct CDR3 sequences, around 24% of them singletons; the top ten hold almost 6.5%. Sequencing was performed on glioma tissue, nonneoplastic brain tissue, or PBMCs (not recorded which). These TCRs come from a human donor with low-grade glioma or glioblastoma, undergoing nonglioma brain surgery, or in good health (not recorded which). Each CDR3 is given with its conserved first and last residue. Fields, in order: D gene, CDR3 length, clone size, J gene, V gene, CDR3 DNA, CDR3 protein. D genes are given only for firm matches. Clone sizes are given selectively: once, few, many, or a class where the clone is expanded.

D gene: TRBD1
CDR3 length: 14
clone size: many
J gene: TRBJ1-2
V gene: TRBV7-9
CDR3 DNA: TGTGCCAGCAGCCAGGGGACAGGGCATTATGGCTACACCTTC
CDR3 protein: CASSQGTGHYGYTF

D gene: TRBD1
CDR3 length: 16
clone size: many
J gene: TRBJ2-7
V gene: TRBV15
CDR3 DNA: TGTGCCACCAGCAGAGAGTACCGGGACAGGGGGGGGGAGCAGTACTTC
CDR3 protein: CATSREYRDRGGEQYF

D gene: TRBD1
CDR3 length: 13
clone size: many
J gene: TRBJ2-1
V gene: TRBV7-6
CDR3 DNA: TGTGCCAGCAGCTTGGACAGGGGGAATGAGCAGTTCTTC
CDR3 protein: CASSLDRGNEQFF

D gene: TRBD1
CDR3 length: 15
clone size: many
J gene: TRBJ2-1
V gene: TRBV7-2
CDR3 DNA: TGTGCCAGCAGCCTCCTGGGGACAGGCGCCAATGAGCAGTTCTTC
CDR3 protein: CASSLLGTGANEQFF

D gene: TRBD1
CDR3 length: 16
clone size: many
J gene: TRBJ2-1
V gene: TRBV7-2
CDR3 DNA: TGTGCCAGCAGCCCAGGGGGTTCCCCTATTTACAATGAGCAGTTCTTC
CDR3 protein: CASSPGGSPIYNEQFF

D gene: -
CDR3 length: 13
clone size: many
J gene: TRBJ2-4
V gene: TRBV7-2
CDR3 DNA: TGTGCCAGCAGCACGTTTACGGGAGACATTCAGTACTTC
CDR3 protein: CASSTFTGDIQYF

D gene: -
CDR3 length: 20
clone size: -
J gene: TRBJ1-5
V gene: TRBV19
CDR3 DNA: TGTGCCTGCCACCGGGGGCCCCTTAAAAGCGGAAAGGCTAGCAATCAGCCCCAGCATTTT
CDR3 protein: CACHRGPLKSGKASNQPQHF

D gene: -
CDR3 length: 14
clone size: many
J gene: TRBJ1-1
V gene: TRBV5-1
CDR3 DNA: TGCGCCAGCAGCTCCTTTGGAGAGAACACTGAAGCTTTCTTT
CDR3 protein: CASSSFGENTEAFF

D gene: TRBD1
CDR3 length: 13
clone size: few
J gene: TRBJ1-1
V gene: TRBV12-3/TRBV12-4
CDR3 DNA: TGTGCCAGCAGAGGACAGGGTAGTACTGAAGCTTTCTTT
CDR3 protein: CASRGQGSTEAFF

D gene: -
CDR3 length: 14
clone size: medium-sized
J gene: TRBJ2-7
V gene: TRBV20-1
CDR3 DNA: TGCAGTGCAGGAGCGCATAGTCTAGCCTACGAGCAGTACTTC
CDR3 protein: CSAGAHSLAYEQYF

D gene: -
CDR3 length: 11
clone size: -
J gene: TRBJ1-5
V gene: TRBV12-3/TRBV12-4
CDR3 DNA: TGTGCCAGCAGCTCCCGGGGGCCCCAGCATTTT
CDR3 protein: CASSSRGPQHF

D gene: TRBD2
CDR3 length: 17
clone size: many
J gene: TRBJ2-7
V gene: TRBV27
CDR3 DNA: TGTGCCAGCAGTCCGATAACCGGGGGGGGTGTCCCCTACGAGCAGTACTTC
CDR3 protein: CASSPITGGGVPYEQYF

D gene: -
CDR3 length: 14
clone size: few
J gene: TRBJ2-3
V gene: TRBV7-2
CDR3 DNA: TGTGCCAGCAGCTTAGCCCAAAGAACAGATACGCAGTATTTT
CDR3 protein: CASSLAQRTDTQYF

D gene: -
CDR3 length: 16
clone size: -
J gene: TRBJ1-2
V gene: TRBV5-6
CDR3 DNA: TGTGCCAGCAGCCTCACCTTCGCAGGCGCTCACTATGGCTACACCTTC
CDR3 protein: CASSLTFAGAHYGYTF

D gene: -
CDR3 length: 10
clone size: -
J gene: TRBJ2-1
V gene: TRBV20-1
CDR3 DNA: TGCAGTTCGGGGATGGATGAGCAGTTCTTC
CDR3 protein: CSSGMDEQFF

D gene: -
CDR3 length: 13
clone size: many
J gene: TRBJ2-7
V gene: TRBV29-1
CDR3 DNA: TGCAGCGTTGTATTCCCAGGGGGGTACGAGCAGTACTTC
CDR3 protein: CSVVFPGGYEQYF

D gene: -
CDR3 length: 13
clone size: -
J gene: TRBJ2-1
V gene: TRBV11-3
CDR3 DNA: TGTGCCAGCATCCCTTCACCCTACAATGAGCAGTTCTTC
CDR3 protein: CASIPSPYNEQFF

D gene: -
CDR3 length: 15
clone size: many
J gene: TRBJ2-3
V gene: TRBV7-2
CDR3 DNA: TGTGCCAGCAGTCCAGGAGGGCCGGGCACAGATACGCAGTATTTT
CDR3 protein: CASSPGGPGTDTQYF

D gene: -
CDR3 length: 15
clone size: many
J gene: TRBJ1-5
V gene: TRBV27
CDR3 DNA: TGTGCCAGCAGTAGTGGACGGTCCTTCAATCAGCCCCAGCATTTT
CDR3 protein: CASSSGRSFNQPQHF

D gene: TRBD2
CDR3 length: 15
clone size: many
J gene: TRBJ2-2
V gene: TRBV19
CDR3 DNA: TGTGCCAGTAGTGTGGGACTAGCGAACACCGGGGAGCTGTTTTTT
CDR3 protein: CASSVGLANTGELFF

D gene: -
CDR3 length: 13
clone size: many
J gene: TRBJ1-2
V gene: TRBV12-3/TRBV12-4
CDR3 DNA: TGTGCCAGCAGTTTCGAGGGGAGGAATGGCTACACCTTC
CDR3 protein: CASSFEGRNGYTF

D gene: -
CDR3 length: 14
clone size: many
J gene: TRBJ2-1
V gene: TRBV7-9
CDR3 DNA: TGTGCCAGCAGCCCACCAGGGACTTTCAATGAGCAGTTCTTC
CDR3 protein: CASSPPGTFNEQFF

D gene: TRBD2
CDR3 length: 16
clone size: medium-sized
J gene: TRBJ2-1
V gene: TRBV20-1
CDR3 DNA: TGCAGTGCCAATTCCCGAGCGGGAGTAAGTACCGGTGAGCAGTTCTTC
CDR3 protein: CSANSRAGVSTGEQFF

D gene: -
CDR3 length: 14
clone size: many
J gene: TRBJ2-5
V gene: TRBV3-1
CDR3 DNA: TGTGCCAGCAGCCAAGACGATCGGAGAGGGACCCAGTACTTC
CDR3 protein: CASSQDDRRGTQYF

D gene: -
CDR3 length: 13
clone size: many
J gene: TRBJ2-3
V gene: TRBV4-3
CDR3 DNA: TGCGCCAGCAGCCAAGATAGGACAGATACGCAGTATTTT
CDR3 protein: CASSQDRTDTQYF

D gene: -
CDR3 length: 13
clone size: -
J gene: TRBJ2-7
V gene: TRBV12-3/TRBV12-4
CDR3 DNA: TGTGCCAGCAGTTCGACAGGTTCCTACGAGCAGTACTTC
CDR3 protein: CASSSTGSYEQYF

D gene: -
CDR3 length: 14
clone size: -
J gene: TRBJ2-3
V gene: TRBV28
CDR3 DNA: TGTGTTAGCAGTTTACGGGGCCGAGGGGACACGCAGTATTTT
CDR3 protein: CVSSLRGRGDTQYF

D gene: -
CDR3 length: 15
clone size: few
J gene: TRBJ1-1
V gene: TRBV12-3/TRBV12-4
CDR3 DNA: TGTGCCAGCAGTACAGCCCTCGGGCAGAACACTGAAGCTTTCTTT
CDR3 protein: CASSTALGQNTEAFF

D gene: TRBD2
CDR3 length: 14
clone size: many
J gene: TRBJ2-3
V gene: TRBV7-2
CDR3 DNA: TGTGCCAGCAGCCTGGGGACTAGTAGAGATACGCAGTATTTT
CDR3 protein: CASSLGTSRDTQYF

D gene: TRBD1
CDR3 length: 12
clone size: many
J gene: TRBJ2-5
V gene: TRBV20-1
CDR3 DNA: TGCAGTCCGACAGGGTTGAGCGAGACCCAGTACTTC
CDR3 protein: CSPTGLSETQYF

D gene: TRBD1
CDR3 length: 12
clone size: -
J gene: TRBJ1-2
V gene: TRBV28
CDR3 DNA: TGTGCCAGCAGTCTTAGGGGGCATGGCTACACCTTC
CDR3 protein: CASSLRGHGYTF

D gene: -
CDR3 length: 15
clone size: -
J gene: TRBJ2-3
V gene: TRBV5-4
CDR3 DNA: TGTGCCAGCAGCTTGGGCGGGGCTGCCACAGATACGCAGTATTTT
CDR3 protein: CASSLGGAATDTQYF

D gene: -
CDR3 length: 16
clone size: -
J gene: TRBJ1-3
V gene: TRBV28
CDR3 DNA: TGTGCCAGCAGACCCTGGGGGGGCCGCTCTGGAAACACCATATATTTT
CDR3 protein: CASRPWGGRSGNTIYF

D gene: -
CDR3 length: 15
clone size: many
J gene: TRBJ2-2
V gene: TRBV27
CDR3 DNA: TGTGCCAGCAGTTTAGGGACAATGAACACCGGGGAGCTGTTTTTT
CDR3 protein: CASSLGTMNTGELFF

D gene: TRBD2
CDR3 length: 15
clone size: many
J gene: TRBJ2-3
V gene: TRBV5-4
CDR3 DNA: TGTGCCAGCAGCTCAAGACTAGCGGTCACAGATACGCAGTATTTT
CDR3 protein: CASSSRLAVTDTQYF

D gene: -
CDR3 length: 13
clone size: many
J gene: TRBJ1-5
V gene: TRBV6-1
CDR3 DNA: TGTGCCAGCAGTGATTGGGTAGGACAGCCCCAGCATTTT
CDR3 protein: CASSDWVGQPQHF

D gene: -
CDR3 length: 11
clone size: many
J gene: TRBJ2-5
V gene: TRBV6-1
CDR3 DNA: TGTGCCACCAGGAGCCAAGAGACCCAGTACTTC
CDR3 protein: CATRSQETQYF

D gene: TRBD1
CDR3 length: 19
clone size: many
J gene: TRBJ1-1
V gene: TRBV20-1
CDR3 DNA: TGCAGTGCCACCCGATGGGGACAGGGGGCAGGTTGGAGAGTCACTGAAGCTTTCTTT
CDR3 protein: CSATRWGQGAGWRVTEAFF

D gene: -
CDR3 length: 15
clone size: -
J gene: TRBJ2-5
V gene: TRBV4-1
CDR3 DNA: TGCGCCAGCGGCCAAGACCGGCAGGGCTCGGAGACCCAGTACTTC
CDR3 protein: CASGQDRQGSETQYF

D gene: TRBD1
CDR3 length: 16
clone size: many
J gene: TRBJ2-7
V gene: TRBV4-3
CDR3 DNA: TGCGCCAGCAGCCAAGTTACGGGACAGGGCTTCTACGAGCAGTACTTC
CDR3 protein: CASSQVTGQGFYEQYF

D gene: -
CDR3 length: 12
clone size: many
J gene: TRBJ1-1
V gene: TRBV19
CDR3 DNA: TGTGCCAGTAGTATAAGACAGGCTGAAGCTTTCTTT
CDR3 protein: CASSIRQAEAFF

D gene: -
CDR3 length: 11
clone size: few
J gene: TRBJ2-7
V gene: TRBV9
CDR3 DNA: TGTGCCAGCAGCCCCCGTGGGGAGCAGTACTTC
CDR3 protein: CASSPRGEQYF

D gene: -
CDR3 length: 15
clone size: many
J gene: TRBJ2-1
V gene: TRBV7-9
CDR3 DNA: TGTGCCAGCAGCCCCGGACCGGGAGCCTCTAATGAGCAGTTCTTC
CDR3 protein: CASSPGPGASNEQFF

D gene: TRBD1
CDR3 length: 14
clone size: many
J gene: TRBJ1-5
V gene: TRBV2
CDR3 DNA: TGTGCCAGCAGTACGGGACAGAGCAATCAGCCCCAGCATTTT
CDR3 protein: CASSTGQSNQPQHF

D gene: -
CDR3 length: 13
clone size: many
J gene: TRBJ1-5
V gene: TRBV4-1
CDR3 DNA: TGCGCCAGCAGCCAAGATACCACTCAGCCCCAGCATTTT
CDR3 protein: CASSQDTTQPQHF

D gene: TRBD1
CDR3 length: 13
clone size: many
J gene: TRBJ1-6
V gene: TRBV28
CDR3 DNA: TGTGCCAGCAGTTTCCAGGGGGCAGGGCCCCTCCACTTT
CDR3 protein: CASSFQGAGPLHF

D gene: -
CDR3 length: 14
clone size: many
J gene: TRBJ2-2
V gene: TRBV7-2
CDR3 DNA: TGTGCCAGCAGAGGACAGCTCAACACCGGGGAGCTGTTTTTT
CDR3 protein: CASRGQLNTGELFF

D gene: -
CDR3 length: 14
clone size: few
J gene: TRBJ2-1
V gene: TRBV7-9
CDR3 DNA: TGTGCCAGCAGCTTAAATCCGACTAGCAATGAGCAGTTCTTC
CDR3 protein: CASSLNPTSNEQFF

D gene: -
CDR3 length: 14
clone size: -
J gene: TRBJ2-7
V gene: TRBV6-1
CDR3 DNA: TGTGCCAGCAGTCCGGACTACAGCTCCTACGAGCAGTACTTC
CDR3 protein: CASSPDYSSYEQYF

D gene: -
CDR3 length: 12
clone size: many
J gene: TRBJ1-2
V gene: TRBV28
CDR3 DNA: TGTGCCAGCAGTTCCCAAGAAAGCGGCTACACCTTC
CDR3 protein: CASSSQESGYTF

D gene: -
CDR3 length: 17
clone size: -
J gene: TRBJ2-3
V gene: TRBV18
CDR3 DNA: TGTGCCAGCTCACCACCCCCGGGACTCTTCCTCACAGATACGCAGTATTTT
CDR3 protein: CASSPPPGLFLTDTQYF

D gene: TRBD2
CDR3 length: 16
clone size: many
J gene: TRBJ2-1
V gene: TRBV20-1
CDR3 DNA: TGCAGTGCTGGCGGCTCTACAACGGGAGGGGGCAATGAGCAGTTCTTC
CDR3 protein: CSAGGSTTGGGNEQFF

D gene: -
CDR3 length: 14
clone size: few
J gene: TRBJ2-5
V gene: TRBV14
CDR3 DNA: TGTGCCAGCAGCCAACAATCGGGGCTTGAGACCCAGTACTTC
CDR3 protein: CASSQQSGLETQYF

D gene: -
CDR3 length: 13
clone size: medium-sized
J gene: TRBJ2-3
V gene: TRBV28
CDR3 DNA: TGTGCCAGCAGTTCCGGGGATAGGTATACGCAGTATTTT
CDR3 protein: CASSSGDRYTQYF

D gene: -
CDR3 length: 16
clone size: many
J gene: TRBJ2-5
V gene: TRBV7-9
CDR3 DNA: TGTGCCAGCACCCTTATGGAGCGAACCTTGCAAGAGACCCAGTACTTC
CDR3 protein: CASTLMERTLQETQYF

D gene: TRBD1
CDR3 length: 15
clone size: many
J gene: TRBJ2-7
V gene: TRBV29-1
CDR3 DNA: TGCAGCCATTCAGGCGGACAGGCCGACGGGGCCGAGCAGTACTTC
CDR3 protein: CSHSGGQADGAEQYF

D gene: -
CDR3 length: 13
clone size: -
J gene: TRBJ2-5
V gene: TRBV27
CDR3 DNA: TGTGCCAGCAGTCCCTTCAACACAGATGCGCAGTACTTC
CDR3 protein: CASSPFNTDAQYF

D gene: -
CDR3 length: 14
clone size: -
J gene: TRBJ2-1
V gene: TRBV29-1
CDR3 DNA: TGCAGCGTTATTTTCAGCGTTTCCTACAATGAGCAGTTCTTC
CDR3 protein: CSVIFSVSYNEQFF

D gene: -
CDR3 length: 13
clone size: few
J gene: TRBJ1-3
V gene: TRBV5-1
CDR3 DNA: TGCGCCAGCAGCTTGAGCTCTGGAAACACCATATATTTT
CDR3 protein: CASSLSSGNTIYF